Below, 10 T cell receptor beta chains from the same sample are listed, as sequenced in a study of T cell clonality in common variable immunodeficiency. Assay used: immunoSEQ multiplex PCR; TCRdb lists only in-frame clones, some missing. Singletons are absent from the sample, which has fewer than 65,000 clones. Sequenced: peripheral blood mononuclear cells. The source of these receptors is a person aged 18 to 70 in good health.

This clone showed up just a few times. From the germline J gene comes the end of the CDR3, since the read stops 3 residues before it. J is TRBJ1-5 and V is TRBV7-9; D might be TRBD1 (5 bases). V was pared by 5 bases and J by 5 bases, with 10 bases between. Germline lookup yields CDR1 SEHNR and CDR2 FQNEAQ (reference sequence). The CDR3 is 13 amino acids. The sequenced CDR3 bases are TGTGCCAGCAGCGCGGGGACGGATCAGCCC. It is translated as CASSAGTDQP. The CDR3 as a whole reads CASSAGTDQPQHF.

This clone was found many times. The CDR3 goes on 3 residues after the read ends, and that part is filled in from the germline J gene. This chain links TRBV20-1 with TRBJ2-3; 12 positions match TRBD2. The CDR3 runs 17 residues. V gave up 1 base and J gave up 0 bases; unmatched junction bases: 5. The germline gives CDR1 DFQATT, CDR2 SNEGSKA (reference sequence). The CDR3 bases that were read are TGCAGTGCTAGAGTTTGGGGGACTAGCGGGAGCACAGATACG. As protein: CSARVWGTSGSTDT. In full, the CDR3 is CSARVWGTSGSTDTQYF.

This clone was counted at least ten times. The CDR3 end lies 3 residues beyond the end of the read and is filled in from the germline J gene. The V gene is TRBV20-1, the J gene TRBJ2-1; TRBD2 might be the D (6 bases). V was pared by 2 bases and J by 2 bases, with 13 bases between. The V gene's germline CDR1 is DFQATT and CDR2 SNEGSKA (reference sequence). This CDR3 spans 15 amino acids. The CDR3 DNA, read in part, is TGCAGTGCTAGAAACCGGGACTCAGCCTACAATGAG. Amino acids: CSARNRDSAYNE. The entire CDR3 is CSARNRDSAYNEQFF.

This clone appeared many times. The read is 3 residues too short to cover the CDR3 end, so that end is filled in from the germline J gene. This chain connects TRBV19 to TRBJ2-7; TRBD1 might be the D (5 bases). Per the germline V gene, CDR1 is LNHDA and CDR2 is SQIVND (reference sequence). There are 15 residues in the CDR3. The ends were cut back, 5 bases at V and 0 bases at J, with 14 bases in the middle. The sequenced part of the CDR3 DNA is TGTGCCAGTAGTCCTACTCCTGACAGCTCCTACGAG. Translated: CASSPTPDSSYE. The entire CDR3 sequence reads CASSPTPDSSYEQYF.

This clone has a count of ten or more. The sequenced part of the CDR3 DNA is TGCGCCAGCAGCGGCACGTTGAACACCGGGGAG. Encoded protein: CASSGTLNTGE. The CDR3 reads in full as CASSGTLNTGELFF. The J gene is TRBJ2-2, the V gene TRBV5-1; D unresolved. The CDR3 extends 3 residues past the end of the read, so its final part is completed from the germline J gene. CDR3 size: 14 residues. V was shortened by 4 bases and J by 1 base, with 8 bases between the two germline ends. Germline CDR1 reads SGHRS; CDR2 reads YFSETQ.

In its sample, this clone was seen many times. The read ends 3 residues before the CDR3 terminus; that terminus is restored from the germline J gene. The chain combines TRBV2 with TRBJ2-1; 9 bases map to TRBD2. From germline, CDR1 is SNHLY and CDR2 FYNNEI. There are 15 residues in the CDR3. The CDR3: CARGSGSSPHNEQFF. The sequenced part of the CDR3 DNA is TGTGCGAGAGGTAGCGGGAGTTCCCCGCACAATGAG.

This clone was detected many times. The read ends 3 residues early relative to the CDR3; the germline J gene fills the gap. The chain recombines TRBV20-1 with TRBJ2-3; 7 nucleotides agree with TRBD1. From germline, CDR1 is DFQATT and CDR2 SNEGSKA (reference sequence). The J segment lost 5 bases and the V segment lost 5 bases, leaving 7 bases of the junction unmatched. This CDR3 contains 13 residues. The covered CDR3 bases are TGCAGTGCTCGAAGGGACAGCGAAGATACG. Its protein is CSARRDSEDT. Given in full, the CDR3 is CSARRDSEDTQYF.

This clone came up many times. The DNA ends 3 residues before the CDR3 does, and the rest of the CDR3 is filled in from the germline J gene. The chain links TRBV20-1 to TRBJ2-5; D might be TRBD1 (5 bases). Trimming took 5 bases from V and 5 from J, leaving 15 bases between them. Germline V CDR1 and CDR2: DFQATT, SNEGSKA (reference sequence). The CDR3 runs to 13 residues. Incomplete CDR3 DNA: TGCAGTGCTCGGACATTTGAGACGGAGACC. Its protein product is CSARTFETET. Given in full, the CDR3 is CSARTFETETQYF.

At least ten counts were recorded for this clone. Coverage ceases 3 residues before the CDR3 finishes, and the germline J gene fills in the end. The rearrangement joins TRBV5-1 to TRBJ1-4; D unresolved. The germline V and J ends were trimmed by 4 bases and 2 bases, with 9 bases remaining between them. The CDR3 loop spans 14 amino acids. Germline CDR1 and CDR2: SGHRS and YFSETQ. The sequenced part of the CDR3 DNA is TGCGCCAGCAGCCGAACCACTACTAATGAAAAA. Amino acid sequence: CASSRTTTNEK. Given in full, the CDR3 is CASSRTTTNEKLFF.

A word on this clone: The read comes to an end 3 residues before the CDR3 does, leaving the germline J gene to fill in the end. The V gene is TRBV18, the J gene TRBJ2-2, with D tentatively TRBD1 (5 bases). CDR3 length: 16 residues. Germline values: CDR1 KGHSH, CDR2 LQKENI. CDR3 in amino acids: CASSPLSNSGANVLFF. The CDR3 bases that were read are TGTGCCAGCTCACCACTATCGAACTCTGGGGCCAACGTG.